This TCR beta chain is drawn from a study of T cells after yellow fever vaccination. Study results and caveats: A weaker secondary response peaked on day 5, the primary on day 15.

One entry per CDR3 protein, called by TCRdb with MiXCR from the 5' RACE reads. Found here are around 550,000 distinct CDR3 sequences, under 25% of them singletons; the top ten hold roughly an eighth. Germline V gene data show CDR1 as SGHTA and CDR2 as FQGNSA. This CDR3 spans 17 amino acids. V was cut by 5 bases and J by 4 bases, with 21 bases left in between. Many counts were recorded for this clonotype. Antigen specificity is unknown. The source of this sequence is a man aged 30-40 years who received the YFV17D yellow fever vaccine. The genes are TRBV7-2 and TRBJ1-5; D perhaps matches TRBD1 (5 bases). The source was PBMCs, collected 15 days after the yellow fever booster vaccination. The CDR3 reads CASSPGFWAGNNQPQHF. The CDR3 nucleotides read TGTGCCAGCAGCCCAGGGTTTTGGGCAGGGAATAATCAGCCCCAGCATTTT.